This TCR beta chain was observed in a study of blood T cell repertoires in COVID-19. Overall study: The samples span acute and convalescent COVID-19 from the United States, Italy and Spain. From T cells, B-cell-depleted T cells, or PBMCs came the material, which was cDNA or gDNA.

This CDR3 has 13 residues. The V end lost 6 bases, the J end lost 3 bases, and 11 bases lay between the germline ends. The germline CDR1 and CDR2 sequences are SGHRS and YFSETQ. Source study methods: Nucleated cell number was recorded as an estimate derived from reference gene primer amplification. The table came from immunoSEQ multiplex PCR; TCRdb's copy has only in-frame clones and leaves some out. The DNA gave D and trimming, while V, J and clone size come from that table. The sample contains 150,000 or so clones, 84% of which appear only once. The sequence was obtained from a man younger than 35 with active or convalescent COVID-19. Sequenced input: peripheral blood. V usage is TRBV5-1 and J usage is TRBJ2-3; the D is unclear. In DNA form, the CDR3 reads TGCGCCAGCAACGACCCGGAGACAGATACGCAGTATTTT. The encoded protein is CASNDPETDTQYF.